The present entry profiles one T cell receptor beta chain with its context. Antigen unknown. TCRdb re-analyzed the 5' RACE reads; it lists each CDR3 protein once, without DNA. This sample carries about 150,000 distinct CDR3 sequences, with 20% going to the ten biggest clones. This specimen belongs to a study of T cells expressing NK-cell markers. The study, taken as a whole, reports: The contribution of dominant NKG2C+ clonotypes to CD8+ T cells in about 6 donors was roughly 1.0-7.5%. Expanded clones of NKG2C+ T cells had an unclear HCMV specificity.

Germline V lookup: CDR1 MNHEY, CDR2 SVGAGI. The CDR3 has 19 amino acids. The V gene is TRBV6-5, the J gene TRBJ2-3; TCRdb outputs TRBD2, but without DNA this stays unchecked. What was sequenced was blood T cells: a sorted CD56 or NKG2C T cell subset, CD4+ or CD8+ T cells, or bulk PBMC T cells (not recorded which). The TCR was taken from a man aged 18 to 70 in good health. CDR3 loop: CASSYSSSGGPSSTDTQYF.